The 32 T cell receptor beta chains presented below share a single source sample, sequenced in a study of blood T cell repertoires in COVID-19. Data came from immunoSEQ multiplex PCR; TCRdb stores just in-frame clones and leaves some out. The sample consists of about 200,000 clones, around four fifths of them appearing once. The specimen was peripheral blood. These receptor sequences come from an elderly woman with active or convalescent COVID-19.

V is TRBV6-2 or TRBV6-3 and J is TRBJ2-1, with D possibly matching TRBD1 (6 bases). Germline V gene sequence: CDR1 MNHEY, CDR2 SVGEGT. Trimming removed 5 bases from V and 0 bases from J, with 11 bases in between. The CDR3 covers 15 residues. Here the CDR3 reads CASSKTGSSYNEQFF. For the CDR3, the DNA is TGTGCCAGCAGTAAAACAGGGAGCTCCTACAATGAGCAGTTCTTC.

Worth noting for this clone: The junction does not match germline at one end; this may be a read error. The chain has TRBV12-3 or TRBV12-4 and TRBJ1-2; no reliable D call. The CDR3 runs 13 residues. The DNA of the CDR3 is TGTGCCAGCAGTGGAACAGAGATCTATAGCTACACCTTC. This codes for CASSGTEIYSYTF.

The chain employs TRBV2 and TRBJ1-1; D might be TRBD1 (5 bases). This CDR3 comprises 14 residues. V lost 6 bases to trimming and J lost 3 bases, with 14 bases between them. CDR1 is SNHLY, CDR2 FYNNEI, per germline. CDR3 residues: CASRASGLDTEAFF. The CDR3 nucleotides read TGTGCCAGCAGGGCCTCAGGGTTGGACACTGAAGCTTTCTTT.

The rearrangement joins TRBV28 to TRBJ2-4, with D hard to call. The CDR3 runs to 11 residues. Germline V gene lookup returns CDR1 MDHEN and CDR2 SYDVKM. V shed 8 bases and J shed 0 bases, with 2 bases lying between them. The chain's CDR3 is CASLAKNIQYF. The CDR3 DNA is TGTGCCAGCCTAGCCAAAAACATTCAGTACTTC.

This clone appeared a single time. This chain connects TRBV28 to TRBJ2-3, with 8 bases identical to TRBD2. The V gene end was trimmed by 1 base and the J gene end by 6 bases; junction bases not matched to a gene: 3. Germline-derived CDR1 and CDR2 are MDHEN and SYDVKM. There are 14 residues in the CDR3. CDR3 sequence reads: CASSLSGGLDTQYF. The CDR3 region has the DNA TGTGCCAGCAGTTTATCGGGGGGGCTCGATACGCAGTATTTT.

The genes are TRBV20-1 and TRBJ1-2; TRBD1 matches 8 bases. CDR3 length: 11 residues. V shed 6 bases, J shed 6 bases, and the junction held 3 bases outside the gene matches. CDR1 and CDR2 (germline): DFQATT, SNEGSKA (reference sequence). The CDR3 region is CSAGDRNGYTF. CDR3 nucleotides: TGCAGTGCGGGGGACAGGAATGGCTACACCTTC.

This chain links TRBV5-1 with TRBJ2-3, with 12 bases identical to TRBD2. CDR1 is SGHRS and CDR2 is YFSETQ in the germline V gene. The ends lost 4 bases at V and 4 bases at J; junction bases unmatched: 7. This CDR3 has 16 residues. This CDR3 reads CASSETSGGLSDTQYF. The CDR3 DNA reads TGCGCCAGCAGCGAAACTAGCGGGGGGTTGTCAGATACGCAGTATTTT.

V and J are TRBV6-5 and TRBJ1-4, with D perhaps TRBD1 (6 bases). The CDR3 contains 15 residues. V lost 6 bases and J 4 bases, leaving 15 bases between the germline ends. Germline values: CDR1 MNHEY, CDR2 SVGAGI. CDR3 nucleotide sequence: TGTGCCAGCAGCAGGAGACAGGTCTTTAATGAAAAACTGTTTTTT. This gives the protein CASSRRQVFNEKLFF.

This chain connects TRBV30 to TRBJ2-1; 8 bases align to TRBD2. Germline CDR1 reads GTSNPN; CDR2 reads SVGIG (reference sequence). V trimming: 1 base; J trimming: 2 bases; junction bases outside the gene matches: 7. The CDR3 is 16 amino acids. CDR3 amino acids: CAWSETGSGAYNEQFF. The DNA of the CDR3 is TGTGCCTGGAGTGAAACGGGTAGCGGGGCCTACAATGAGCAGTTCTTC.

The CDR3 DNA follows: TGTGCCAGCAGCTTGTTCGGGATGAATGGGGCTTTCTTT. Translating it yields CASSLFGMNGAFF. The V call is TRBV5-4, the J call TRBJ1-1; D gene uncertain. V was shortened by 1 base and J by 11 bases, with 15 bases between the two germline ends. CDR1 and CDR2 from the germline V gene are SGHNT and YYREEE (reference sequence). This CDR3 contains 13 residues.

V is TRBV5-4 and J is TRBJ2-5; tentative D call: TRBD1 (5 bases). V was pared by 3 bases and J by 1 base, with 13 bases between. This CDR3 has 15 amino acids. CDR1 and CDR2 (germline): SGHNT, YYREEE (reference sequence). CDR3 sequence (DNA): TGTGCCAGCAGCTCGGCCTGGGGCTTCCAAGAGACCCAGTACTTC. This gives the protein CASSSAWGFQETQYF.

This clone occurred a few times. This sequence joins TRBV6-2 or TRBV6-3 and TRBJ2-7; a possible D gene is TRBD2 (6 bases). Germline loops: CDR1 MNHEY, CDR2 SVGEGT. There are 16 residues in the CDR3. V was shortened by 6 bases and J by 0 bases, with 18 bases between the two germline ends. Written as DNA, the CDR3 is TGTGCCAGCAGCCCCGCTGGGGGGAGGACCTCCTACGAGCAGTACTTC. Its protein product is CASSPAGGRTSYEQYF.

The V call is TRBV4-2, the J call TRBJ2-3, with 12 bases matching TRBD2. CDR1 is LGHNA, CDR2 YNFKEQ, per germline. The CDR3 runs to 18 residues. V shed 1 base and J 2 bases; nucleotides not matched to a gene: 7. The CDR3, as DNA: TGTGCCAGCAGCCAAGGGAGTCTAGCGGGGGGGATCACAGATACGCAGTATTTT. Its translation is CASSQGSLAGGITDTQYF.

J is TRBJ1-3 and V is TRBV6-5; D possibly corresponds to TRBD1 (6 bases). V was cut by 7 bases and J by 0 bases, with 10 bases left in between. Germline V CDR1 and CDR2: MNHEY, SVGAGI. The CDR3 has 14 amino acids. CDR3 in amino acids: CASKQGSSGNTIYF. CDR3 nucleotide sequence: TGTGCCAGCAAACAGGGAAGCTCTGGAAACACCATATATTTT.

The chain is built from TRBV6-6 and TRBJ1-3; D is perhaps TRBD1 (6 bases). Germline-derived CDR1 and CDR2 are MNHNY and SVGAGI (reference sequence). Deletions cut 5 bases from V and 4 bases from J, with 9 bases between. This CDR3 has 13 amino acids. CDR3 sequence (DNA): TGTGCCAGCAGTGGGGGGGCAGGAAACACCATATATTTT. It codes for CASSGGAGNTIYF.

The chain combines TRBV20-1 with TRBJ2-1; D gene ambiguous. Germline CDR1 and CDR2: DFQATT and SNEGSKA (reference sequence). The CDR3 covers 10 residues. Trimming took off 3 bases at V and 7 bases at J, with 4 bases between the two ends. The CDR3 sequence is CSASQNEQFF. CDR3 coding DNA: TGCAGTGCTAGTCAGAATGAGCAGTTCTTC.

This clone was seen only a few times. The CDR3 loop is CAWSEPMSRGETQYF. CDR3 DNA sequence: TGTGCCTGGAGTGAACCCATGAGCAGGGGGGAGACCCAGTACTTC. The gene calls are TRBV30 and TRBJ2-5, with 7 bases lining up with TRBD1. The CDR3 consists of 15 residues. CDR1 and CDR2 (germline): GTSNPN, SVGIG (reference sequence). V gave up 1 base and J gave up 5 bases; unmatched junction bases: 10.

The chain links TRBV11-2 to TRBJ1-1; 10 bases map to TRBD1. V was clipped by 1 base and J by 2 bases; unmatched bases: 7. Germline V gene sequence: CDR1 SGHAT, CDR2 FQNNGV. The CDR3 is 17 residues long. CDR3 sequence reads: CASSLVLGQGVNTEAFF. CDR3 in DNA: TGTGCCAGCAGCTTAGTCCTCGGACAGGGGGTTAACACTGAAGCTTTCTTT.

The rearrangement joins TRBV29-1 to TRBJ1-2; TRBD1 matches at 9 bases. V shed 8 bases, J shed 7 bases, and the junction held 32 bases outside the gene matches. The CDR3 runs 20 residues. Per germline, CDR1 SQVTM and CDR2 ANQGSEA. The CDR3 is CSPYQSVEGDFRDRVLGYTF. For the CDR3, the DNA is TGCAGCCCATACCAAAGCGTTGAAGGAGATTTCCGGGACAGGGTCCTTGGCTACACCTTC.

This chain uses TRBV6-6 with TRBJ2-1; TRBD1 agrees at 8 bases. CDR1 is MNHNY and CDR2 is SVGAGI in the germline V gene (reference sequence). The ends lost 5 bases at V and 6 bases at J; junction bases unmatched: 6. This CDR3 has 14 residues. The CDR3 here is CASSQQGGPNEQFF. CDR3 sequence (DNA): TGTGCCAGCAGTCAACAGGGGGGCCCCAATGAGCAGTTCTTC.

The genes are TRBV2 and TRBJ1-1; TRBD1 might be the D (6 bases). CDR1 and CDR2 (germline): SNHLY, FYNNEI. The CDR3 sequence is 15 residues long. V lost 4 bases and J lost 1, with 13 bases in between. This chain's CDR3 is CASSGAGEGNTEAFF. The CDR3 DNA is TGTGCCAGCAGTGGGGCAGGGGAGGGGAACACTGAAGCTTTCTTT.

The chain links TRBV9 to TRBJ1-2; D may be TRBD1 (5 bases). Trimming took off 0 bases at V and 5 bases at J, with 14 bases between the two ends. Per the germline V gene, CDR1 is SGDLS and CDR2 is YYNGEE. The CDR3 contains 15 residues. The CDR3 spells CASSVAQGLGYGYTF. The CDR3 DNA reads as TGTGCCAGCAGCGTAGCCCAGGGCTTGGGGTATGGCTACACCTTC.

This clone was recorded once. The J gene is TRBJ1-2, the V gene TRBV15; no clear D. The germline V gene has CDR1 LNHNV and CDR2 YYDKDF (reference sequence). V was trimmed by 1 base and J by 6 bases, leaving 6 bases between them. This CDR3 has 12 amino acids. CDR3 in amino acids: CATSRAENGYTF. CDR3 DNA sequence: TGTGCCACCAGCAGAGCGGAGAATGGCTACACCTTC.

V is TRBV7-9 and J is TRBJ2-7; 9 bases fit TRBD1. The germline gives CDR1 SEHNR, CDR2 FQNEAQ (reference sequence). The CDR3 is 14 amino acids. V shed 3 bases, J shed 9 bases, and the junction held 9 bases outside the gene matches. The CDR3 region is CASSLPGQGSGQYF. CDR3 sequence (DNA): TGTGCCAGCAGCTTGCCGGGACAGGGTTCAGGGCAGTACTTC. Supplemented by reference TRBV7-9 and TRBJ2-7, the full variable domain reads DTGVSQNPRHKITKRGQNVTFRCDPISEHNRLYWYRQTLGQGPEFLTYFQNEAQLEKSRLLSDRFSAERPKGSFSTLEIQRTEQGDSAMYLCASSLPGQGSGQYFGPGTRLTVT.

V and J are TRBV28 and TRBJ2-5; 8 positions agree with TRBD2. The J segment lost 2 bases and the V segment lost 7 bases, leaving 12 bases of the junction unmatched. The CDR3 length is 16 residues. From germline, CDR1 is MDHEN and CDR2 SYDVKM. For the CDR3, the DNA is TGTGCCAGCACCTTAGTCGGGCGGGGGGATCAAGAGACCCAGTACTTC. Amino acids: CASTLVGRGDQETQYF.

Concerning this clone itself: The same CDR3 can be traced to other DNA sequences in this sample. The V gene is TRBV5-1, the J gene TRBJ2-2; D is possibly TRBD1 (5 bases). Germline-derived CDR1 and CDR2 are SGHRS and YFSETQ. Trimming shortened V by 5 bases and J by 2 bases, and 10 bases separated the two germline ends. The CDR3 consists of 14 residues. The CDR3 DNA is TGCGCCAGCAGTCGAACAGGCAACACCGGGGAGCTGTTTTTT. As protein: CASSRTGNTGELFF.

The chain links TRBV3-1 (or the pseudogene TRBV3-2) to TRBJ2-7; weak D call: TRBD2 (5 bases). V lost 1 base and J lost 4, with 8 bases in between. The V gene's germline CDR1 is LGHDT and CDR2 YNNKEL (reference sequence). The CDR3 is made up of 13 amino acids. In DNA form, the CDR3 reads TGTGCCAGCAGCCAAGGGGAGCCGTACGAGCAGTACTTC. Translated: CASSQGEPYEQYF.

This chain uses TRBV5-3 with TRBJ1-1, with TRBD1 matching 7 bases. TRBV5-3 is marked as an open reading frame, function uncertain. This CDR3 has 14 amino acids. Trimming removed 3 bases from V and 5 bases from J; junction bases left unmatched: 7. This CDR3 is CARSSEGASTEAFF. CDR3 bases: TGTGCCAGAAGCTCTGAGGGGGCGAGTACTGAAGCTTTCTTT.

The chain carries TRBV7-8 and TRBJ2-3; a possible D gene is TRBD1 (6 bases). CDR3 size: 18 residues. With 0 bases removed from V and 5 bases from J, the gap between germline ends came to 21 bases. Looked up from germline, CDR1 is SGHVS and CDR2 is FQNEAQ. The CDR3: CASSLAIGRGQGKDTQYF. CDR3 sequence (DNA): TGTGCCAGCAGCTTAGCGATCGGTCGGGGACAAGGTAAAGATACGCAGTATTTT.

The chain combines TRBV9 with TRBJ1-6; D is ambiguous. The CDR3 consists of 14 residues. Germline V gene sequence: CDR1 SGDLS, CDR2 YYNGEE. Trimming stripped 4 bases from V and 5 bases from J, with 10 bases between. In DNA form, the CDR3 reads TGTGCCAGCAGCCCGACTCCCAATAATTCACCCCTCCACTTT. Residues: CASSPTPNNSPLHF.

The chain combines TRBV6-2 or TRBV6-3 with TRBJ2-1, with D maybe TRBD2 (6 bases). Trimming stripped 1 base from V and 0 bases from J, with 16 bases between. Germline V gene lookup returns CDR1 MNHEY and CDR2 SVGEGT. The CDR3 contains 18 residues. CDR3 amino acids: CASSYYAPSAGSYNEQFF. In DNA form, the CDR3 reads TGTGCCAGCAGTTACTACGCTCCTAGCGCAGGCTCCTACAATGAGCAGTTCTTC.

This clone occurred once. The J gene is TRBJ1-1, the V gene TRBV5-1, with 7 bases matching TRBD1. Germline V gene data show CDR1 as SGHRS and CDR2 as YFSETQ. Trimming cost V 4 bases and J 4 bases; bases outside gene matches: 10. This CDR3 contains 15 residues. The CDR3 sequence: CASSPDRVRGTEAFF. Here the CDR3 DNA reads TGCGCCAGCAGCCCCGACAGGGTGCGGGGCACTGAAGCTTTCTTT.